This T cell receptor (beta chain) came from a study of cytomegalovirus exposure and HLA in healthy donors. Study observations and caveats: One variant, a missense change in DCLRE1C, was linked in a later analysis to TCR beta V- and J-gene trimming. Both high specificity and high sensitivity reportedly marked the classifier's diagnosis of cytomegalovirus status.

About this clone: Its antigen is currently unknown. A read error may account for a junction end that differs from germline.

It was with 60 Vbeta and 13 Jbeta primers that the PCR ran. The assay was immunoSEQ multiplex PCR, and TCRdb's table has in-frame clones only and misses some. The sample lists about 150,000 clones, around 74% occurring once. The receptor comes from a man aged 45 to 65 in good health and CMV-seropositive. Sample: PBMCs.

The CDR3 loop is CSSSSFSEAFF. CDR3 coding DNA: TGTTCCAGCAGCTCCTTCTCTGAAGCTTTCTTT. The chain combines TRBV7-9 with TRBJ1-1; D not certain. The CDR3 is made up of 11 amino acids. Germline V CDR1 and CDR2: SEHNR, FQNEAQ (reference sequence).